This TCR beta chain was identified in a study of cytomegalovirus exposure and HLA in healthy donors. Study-wide points: Among donors in an Asian-associated ancestry cluster, a later analysis reportedly found fewer N-insertions than the approximately 670-donor mean. The study put some 150 TCR beta chains on its list as cytomegalovirus-associated. Testing in vitro showed a few CMV-associated chains specific for CMV antigens. Exclusion applied to some V segments, including TRBV6-2 and TRBV6-3, as they were indistinguishable.

The CDR3 loop spans 14 amino acids. Trimming shortened V by 8 bases and J by 2 bases, and 13 bases separated the two germline ends. Looked up from germline, CDR1 is SNHLY and CDR2 is FYNNEI. As for this clone: Its antigen is not identified.

The study ran its PCR with 60 Vbeta and 13 Jbeta primers. TCRdb's table, derived via immunoSEQ multiplex PCR, lists solely in-frame clones and lacks some. This repertoire shows more than 100,000 clones, roughly four fifths found once; its top ten account for roughly 3.5%. Sequencing input: PBMCs. This chain uses TRBV2 with TRBJ1-5; D is ambiguous. The receptor's source is a woman aged 25 to 39 in good health and CMV-seropositive. The CDR3 nucleotides are TGTGCCAGCGGGTATTACGGGGGCAATCAGCCCCAGCATTTT. Translated, it gives CASGYYGGNQPQHF.